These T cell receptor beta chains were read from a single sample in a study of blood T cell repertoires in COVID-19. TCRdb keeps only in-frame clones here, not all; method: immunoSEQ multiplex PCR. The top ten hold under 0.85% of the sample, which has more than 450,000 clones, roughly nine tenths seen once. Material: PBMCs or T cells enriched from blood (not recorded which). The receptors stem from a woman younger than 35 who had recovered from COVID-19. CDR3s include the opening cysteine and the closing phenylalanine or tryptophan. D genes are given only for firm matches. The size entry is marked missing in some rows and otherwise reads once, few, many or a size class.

CASSLYAGNTGELFF	TGTGCCAGCAGCTTATATGCGGGTAACACCGGGGAGCTGTTTTTT	TRBV7-6	TRBJ2-2	NA	once
CASSEEPSTDTQYF	TGTGCCAGCAGTGAAGAGCCGAGCACAGATACGCAGTATTTT	TRBV2	TRBJ2-3	NA	NA
CAITAGTEGDEQYF	TGTGCCATCACAGCCGGGACAGAGGGGGACGAGCAGTACTTC	TRBV10-3	TRBJ2-7	TRBD1	NA
CSAGRGIEAFF	TGCAGCGCTGGGAGGGGAATTGAAGCTTTCTTT	TRBV29-1	TRBJ1-1	NA	NA
CASSHLRTGEDSPLHF	TGCGCCAGCAGTCACCTCCGGACAGGGGAGGATTCACCCCTCCACTTT	TRBV23-1	TRBJ1-6	TRBD1	NA
CASSPGGGNYGYTF	TGTGCCAGCAGCCCCGGGGGGGGAAACTATGGCTACACCTTC	TRBV7-9	TRBJ1-2	NA	many
CASSFLGDSSNEKLFF	TGTGCCAGCAGTTTCCTGGGGGACAGCTCAAATGAAAAACTGTTTTTT	TRBV28	TRBJ1-4	TRBD1	NA
CASNEGQGEGAFF	TGTGCCAGCAACGAGGGACAGGGGGAGGGAGCTTTCTTT	TRBV6-5	TRBJ1-1	TRBD1	NA
CASSSIGGDTQYF	TGTGCCAGCAGCTCGATAGGGGGAGATACGCAGTATTTT	TRBV5-4	TRBJ2-3	NA	NA
CASSPSTGDYGYTF	TGCGCCAGCAGCCCCTCGACAGGGGACTATGGCTACACCTTC	TRBV5-1	TRBJ1-2	TRBD1	NA
CASSPRQGSNQPQHF	TGTGCCAGTAGTCCCCGACAGGGTTCGAATCAGCCCCAGCATTTT	TRBV19	TRBJ1-5	TRBD1	NA
CSVEDWTGGNYGYTF	TGCAGCGTTGAAGATTGGACAGGGGGTAACTATGGCTACACCTTC	TRBV29-1	TRBJ1-2	TRBD1	NA
CASTRQGNSNQPQHF	TGTGCCAGTACTAGACAGGGGAATAGCAATCAGCCCCAGCATTTT	TRBV7-9	TRBJ1-5	TRBD1	NA
CAWTWTGGTGELFF	TGTGCCTGGACCTGGACAGGGGGCACCGGGGAGCTGTTTTTT	TRBV30	TRBJ2-2	TRBD1	NA
CATSRLRREVDEQFF	TGTGCCACCAGCAGATTAAGGAGGGAAGTCGATGAGCAGTTCTTC	TRBV15	TRBJ2-1	NA	NA
CASSEERRDSNYGYTF	TGTGCCAGCAGTGAGGAAAGGAGAGACTCTAACTATGGCTACACCTTC	TRBV2	TRBJ1-2	NA	NA
CASSTTGASGNTIYF	TGCGCCAGCAGCACCACAGGGGCCTCTGGAAACACCATATATTTT	TRBV5-1	TRBJ1-3	TRBD1	few
CASSLWSDRGLPTDTQYF	TGTGCCAGCAGTTTATGGAGTGATAGGGGCCTGCCCACAGATACGCAGTATTTT	TRBV27	TRBJ2-3	NA	NA
CATTGHYYAANEKLFF	TGTGCCACCACGGGACACTACTACGCGGCTAATGAAAAACTGTTTTTT	TRBV15	TRBJ1-4	NA	NA